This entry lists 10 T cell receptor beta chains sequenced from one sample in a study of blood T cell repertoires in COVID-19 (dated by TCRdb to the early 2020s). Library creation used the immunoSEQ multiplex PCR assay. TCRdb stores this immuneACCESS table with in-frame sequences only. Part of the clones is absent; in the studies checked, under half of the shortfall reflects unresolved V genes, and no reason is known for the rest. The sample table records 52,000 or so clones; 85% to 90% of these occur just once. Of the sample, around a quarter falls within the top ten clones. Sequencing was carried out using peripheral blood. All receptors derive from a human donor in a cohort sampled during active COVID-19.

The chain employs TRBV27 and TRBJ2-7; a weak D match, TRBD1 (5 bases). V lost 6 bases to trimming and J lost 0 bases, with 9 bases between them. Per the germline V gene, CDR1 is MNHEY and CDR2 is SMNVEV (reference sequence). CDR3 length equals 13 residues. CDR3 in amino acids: CASRDTSSYEQYF. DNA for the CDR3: TGTGCCAGCAGGGACACGAGCTCCTACGAGCAGTACTTC.

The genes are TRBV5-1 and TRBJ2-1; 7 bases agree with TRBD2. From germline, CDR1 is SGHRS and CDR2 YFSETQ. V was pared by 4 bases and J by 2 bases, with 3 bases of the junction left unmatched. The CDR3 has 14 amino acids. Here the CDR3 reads CASSNLAAYNEQFF. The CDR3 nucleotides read TGCGCCAGCAGCAACCTAGCGGCCTACAATGAGCAGTTCTTC.

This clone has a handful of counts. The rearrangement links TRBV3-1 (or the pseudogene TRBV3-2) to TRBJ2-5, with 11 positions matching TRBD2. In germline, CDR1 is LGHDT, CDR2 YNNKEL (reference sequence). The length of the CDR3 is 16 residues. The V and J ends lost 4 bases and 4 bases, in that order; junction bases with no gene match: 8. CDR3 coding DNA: TGTGCCAGCAGCCTAAGAATCACTAGCGGGGGAGAGACCCAGTACTTC. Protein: CASSLRITSGGETQYF.

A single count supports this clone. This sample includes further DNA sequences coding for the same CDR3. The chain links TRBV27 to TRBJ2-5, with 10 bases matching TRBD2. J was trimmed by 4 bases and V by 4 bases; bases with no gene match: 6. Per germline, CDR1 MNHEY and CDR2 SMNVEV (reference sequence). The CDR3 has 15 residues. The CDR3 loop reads CASSSAGGRGETQYF. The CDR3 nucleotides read TGTGCCAGCAGTTCAGCGGGGGGGAGGGGAGAGACCCAGTACTTC.

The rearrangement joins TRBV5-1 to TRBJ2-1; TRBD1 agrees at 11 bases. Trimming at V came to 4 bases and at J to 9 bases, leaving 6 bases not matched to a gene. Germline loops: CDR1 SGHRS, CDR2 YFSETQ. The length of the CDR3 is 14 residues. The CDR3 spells CASSTGQGAIEQFF. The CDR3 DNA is TGCGCCAGCAGCACAGGACAGGGGGCCATTGAGCAGTTCTTC.

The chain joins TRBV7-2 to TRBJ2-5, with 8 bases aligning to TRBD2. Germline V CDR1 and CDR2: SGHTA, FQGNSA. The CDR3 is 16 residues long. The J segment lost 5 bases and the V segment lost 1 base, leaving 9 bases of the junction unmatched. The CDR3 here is CASSLDSGGSRETQYF. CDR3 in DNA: TGTGCCAGCAGCTTAGACTCGGGAGGGAGCCGGGAGACCCAGTACTTC.

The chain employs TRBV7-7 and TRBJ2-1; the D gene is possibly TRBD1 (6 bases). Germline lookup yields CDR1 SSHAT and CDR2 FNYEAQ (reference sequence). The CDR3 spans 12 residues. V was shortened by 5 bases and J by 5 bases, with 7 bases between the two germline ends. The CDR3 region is CASSPGDNEQFF. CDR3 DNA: TGTGCCAGCAGCCCAGGGGACAATGAGCAGTTCTTC.

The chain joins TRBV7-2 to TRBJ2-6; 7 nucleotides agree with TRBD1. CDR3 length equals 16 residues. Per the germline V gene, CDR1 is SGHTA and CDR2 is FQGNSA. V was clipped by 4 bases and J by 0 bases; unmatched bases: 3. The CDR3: CASSSYRGSGANVLTF. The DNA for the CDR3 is TGTGCCAGCAGCTCCTACAGGGGCTCTGGGGCCAACGTCCTGACTTTC. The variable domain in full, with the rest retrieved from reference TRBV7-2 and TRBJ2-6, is GAGVSQSPSNKVTEKGKDVELRCDPISGHTALYWYRQSLGQGLEFLIYFQGNSAPDKSGLPSDRFSAERTGGSVSTLTIQRTQQEDSAVYLCASSSYRGSGANVLTFGAGSRLTVL.

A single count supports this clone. This CDR3 is CASRSQPSGEQFF. The CDR3 region has the DNA TGTGCCAGCAGAAGTCAGCCTAGTGGGGAGCAGTTCTTC. The chain is built from TRBV6-5 and TRBJ2-1; no clear D. V was cut by 6 bases and J by 10 bases, with 16 bases left in between. The CDR3 is 13 residues long. Per germline, CDR1 MNHEY and CDR2 SVGAGI.

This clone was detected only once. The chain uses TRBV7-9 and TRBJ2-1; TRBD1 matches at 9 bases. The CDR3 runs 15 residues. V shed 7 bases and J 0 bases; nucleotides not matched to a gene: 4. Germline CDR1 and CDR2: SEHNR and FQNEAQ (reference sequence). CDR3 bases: TGTGCCAGCACCCTGACAGGGGGCTCCTACAATGAGCAGTTCTTC. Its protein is CASTLTGGSYNEQFF.